One sample yielded the 12 T cell receptor beta chains listed below, sequenced in a study of low-dose radiotherapy and immunotherapy resistance in tumors. Regarding time point: before trial treatment. With a constant-region primer and a V-primer adapter, TCRs were subjected to roughly 20 PCR cycles of amplification. One entry per CDR3 protein results from TCRdb running MiXCR on the reads. The sample has tens of thousands of distinct CDR3 sequences, approximately 10% seen once. The sequencing used PBMCs, collected before treatment. The receptors originated from a female donor with ovarian cancer.

On this clonotype: The conserved phenylalanine or tryptophan normally closing the CDR3 is absent here, so this likely arose from a read error. The V and J genes are TRBV28 and TRBJ1-5; 9 nucleotides align to TRBD1. The CDR3 runs 13 residues. V shed 8 bases and J 7 bases; nucleotides not matched to a gene: 6. The germline V gene has CDR1 MDHEN and CDR2 SYDVKM. This CDR3 is CASHRGQGQPQHV. CDR3 in DNA: TGTGCCAGCCACAGGGGGCAAGGACAGCCCCAGCATGTT.

The CDR3 sequence is CASSARTGSYEQYF. The CDR3 DNA reads TGTGCCAGCAGTGCCCGGACGGGCTCCTACGAGCAGTACTTC. The chain employs TRBV28 and TRBJ2-7; no clear D gene. Germline V gene sequence: CDR1 MDHEN, CDR2 SYDVKM. V lost 5 bases to trimming and J lost 0 bases, with 11 bases between them. The CDR3 loop spans 14 amino acids.

Many counts were recorded for this clonotype. CDR3 sequence: CASSLDGGFKETQYF. CDR3 coding DNA: TGTGCCAGCAGCTTGGATGGGGGCTTCAAAGAGACCCAGTACTTC. The rearrangement joins TRBV5-4 to TRBJ2-5; D might be TRBD1 (6 bases). Per the germline V gene, CDR1 is SGHNT and CDR2 is YYREEE (reference sequence). Trimming stripped 0 bases from V and 3 bases from J, with 12 bases between. The CDR3 spans 15 residues.

The sample holds many counts of this clonotype. The rearrangement joins TRBV18 to TRBJ2-7; D gene uncertain. The germline V gene encodes CDR1 KGHSH and CDR2 LQKENI. This CDR3 has 14 residues. V lost 5 bases and J 0 bases, leaving 11 bases between the germline ends. CDR3 protein: CASSTLSSSYEQYF. The CDR3 nucleotides are TGTGCCAGCTCAACCCTCTCCTCCTCCTACGAGCAGTACTTC.

This clonotype was seen repeatedly, ten times or more. The chain couples TRBV19 to TRBJ2-2; the D is unclear. V shed 1 base and J shed 6 bases, with 9 bases lying between them. Germline assignment: CDR1 LNHDA and CDR2 SQIVND (reference sequence). The CDR3 loop spans 14 amino acids. The CDR3 loop is CASSIGRYPGELFF. CDR3 in DNA: TGTGCCAGTAGTATAGGACGTTACCCCGGGGAGCTGTTTTTT.

About this clonotype itself: This probably arose from a read error, given a far larger clone one base away. The rearrangement joins TRBV14 to TRBJ2-7; 7 nucleotides agree with TRBD1. This CDR3 is 14 amino acids long. Germline loops: CDR1 SGHDN, CDR2 FVKESK. V lost 3 bases, J lost 7 bases, and 9 bases stayed unmatched. This CDR3 is CASSQQTGYNEQYF. The CDR3 bases are TGTGCCAGCAGCCAGCAGACAGGGTACAATGAGCAGTACTTC.

This clonotype was recorded at least ten times. The chain has TRBV4-1 and TRBJ2-1; TRBD2 agrees at 10 bases. CDR1 is MGHRA, CDR2 YSYEKL, per germline. CDR3 length: 16 residues. Losses at the gene ends were 3 bases for V and 4 bases for J; bases not matched to a gene: 6. The CDR3 bases are TGCGCCAGCAGCCACCCCGGGACTAGCGCTTACAATGAGCAGTTCTTC. It is translated as CASSHPGTSAYNEQFF.

In its sample, this clonotype was seen many times. V is TRBV5-8 and J is TRBJ2-7, with 10 bases matching TRBD1. Losses at the gene ends were 3 bases for V and 5 bases for J; bases not matched to a gene: 8. From germline, CDR1 is SGHTS and CDR2 YDEGEE. This CDR3 has 15 residues. The CDR3 coding sequence is TGTGCCAGCAGCTCGCCCGGGACAGGGGCCAACGAGCAGTACTTC. Translating it yields CASSSPGTGANEQYF.

This clonotype occurred many times. The genes are TRBV5-1 and TRBJ1-4; D unresolved. Trimming left V 5 bases short and J 5 bases short, with 10 bases between. CDR3 size: 13 residues. CDR1 and CDR2 (germline): SGHRS, YFSETQ. The CDR3 region has the DNA TGCGCCAGCAGTACAAGCCCGAATGAAAAACTGTTTTTT. It yields the protein CASSTSPNEKLFF.

In this sample, this clonotype turned up many times. The chain is built from TRBV7-3 and TRBJ1-4; D call uncertain. Trimming took 5 bases from V and 8 from J, leaving 12 bases between them. This CDR3 region has 13 residues. In germline, CDR1 is SGHTA, CDR2 FQGTGA. The chain's CDR3 is CASSERRGEKLFF. The CDR3 DNA is TGTGCCAGCAGCGAAAGAAGAGGGGAAAAACTGTTTTTT.

The sample holds many counts of this clonotype. This chain joins TRBV6-5 and TRBJ1-1; 7 nucleotides line up with TRBD1. J was trimmed by 4 bases and V by 0 bases; bases with no gene match: 5. This CDR3 spans 15 amino acids. CDR1 MNHEY and CDR2 SVGAGI come from the germline V gene. CDR3 nucleotides: TGTGCCAGCAGTTACTCCCCGACAGGGAGCACTGAAGCTTTCTTT. Its translation: CASSYSPTGSTEAFF.

Many counts were recorded for this clonotype. This chain uses TRBV18 with TRBJ1-1; no definite D call. This CDR3 is 17 amino acids long. Trimming took off 3 bases at V and 6 bases at J, with 23 bases between the two ends. CDR1 and CDR2 (germline): KGHSH, LQKENI. CDR3 region: CASSPIPKTVTRSEAFF. The CDR3 coding sequence is TGTGCCAGCTCACCCATTCCTAAAACGGTAACAAGGTCTGAAGCTTTCTTT.